Sequencing of this T cell receptor beta chain was carried out in a study of cytomegalovirus exposure and HLA in healthy donors. The wider study: Researchers found that roughly 80% of some 400 genotyped donors fell within the Caucasian-associated ancestry cluster.

Researchers ran the PCR with 60 Vbeta and 13 Jbeta primers. Produced via immunoSEQ multiplex PCR; TCRdb's table is partial and in-frame only. The sample has approximately 220,000 clones, approximately 83% seen once. Study findings and constraints: Common viral pathogens seemed, in a later analysis, to connect with several of the most significant clusters. Later analysis showed TCR association rates varying by HLA locus, highest for DRB1 and lowest for HLA-C.

Concerning this clone: Its target is not known.

The CDR3 consists of 14 residues. V lost 2 bases and J 5 bases, leaving 9 bases between the germline ends. Germline-derived CDR1 and CDR2 are MNHEY and SMNVEV (reference sequence). Sequenced input: PBMCs. J is TRBJ2-2 and V is TRBV27; a possible D gene is TRBD2 (5 bases). The source of this sequence is a boy aged 2 to 9 in good health and CMV-seronegative. The CDR3 is CASSLIPGTGELFF. The CDR3 DNA is TGTGCCAGCAGTTTAATCCCGGGGACCGGGGAGCTGTTTTTT.